This TCR beta chain was identified in a study of regulatory T cells in long-lasting Graves disease. Whole-study results and caveats: Persistent disease favored TRBV28, TRBJ1-2 and TRBJ2-5. Comparison showed that persistent patients shared more public clonotypes (about 2,700) than new patients (nearly 1,000).

In building TCR beta libraries, iRepertoire HTBI primers were used together with Arm-PCR of CDR3 regions. TCRdb redid the calling of the multiplex PCR reads with MiXCR, one entry per CDR3 protein. There are some 220,000 distinct CDR3 sequences in the sample; around 20% occur only once, and roughly 12% lies in the top ten. Per germline, CDR1 MNHEY and CDR2 SMNVEV (reference sequence). The J segment lost 7 bases and the V segment lost 1 base, leaving 12 bases of the junction unmatched. CDR3 length equals 17 residues. Described time point: newly diagnosed GD, antithyroid drugs for less than 3 months. Researchers made the TCR library from RNA that was extracted from PBMCs. By American Thyroid Association guidelines, Graves' disease was diagnosed in the cohort. As concerns this clonotype: Its antigen remains unidentified.

These same records also appear under a second study, on T cells in Graves' hyperthyroidism and ophthalmopathy. That paper states: Graves' hyperthyroidism was deemed stable absent ophthalmopathy progression within 18 months.

The chain links TRBV27 to TRBJ2-1; 8 bases line up with TRBD2. This clonotype originated in a woman younger than 45 with Graves disease. The source was peripheral blood mononuclear cells (PBMCs), collected at new diagnosis, from a patient treated with antithyroid drugs. The CDR3 DNA reads TGTGCCAGCAGTTTATTTGTAGCGGGGCGGTCTCAGAATGAGCAGTTCTTC. Translating gives CASSLFVAGRSQNEQFF.